The 24 T cell receptor beta chains presented below share a single source sample, sequenced in a study of blood T cell repertoires in COVID-19. Data came from immunoSEQ multiplex PCR; TCRdb stores just in-frame clones and leaves some out. This sample has over 200,000 clones, with 84% found just once. Sequencing used peripheral blood. Receptors were obtained from a man in his forties or fifties with active or convalescent COVID-19.

This clone is a singleton in its sample. Other DNA sequences in the same sample also yield this CDR3. CDR3 sequence: CASSPGGNTEAFF. CDR3 DNA: TGTGCCAGCTCACCAGGCGGGAACACTGAAGCTTTCTTT. The rearrangement links TRBV18 to TRBJ1-1; D ambiguous. From germline, CDR1 is KGHSH and CDR2 LQKENI. The V gene lost 2 bases and the J gene lost 1 base, with 5 bases spanning the gap. The CDR3 has 13 residues.

This chain joins TRBV5-1 and TRBJ1-1; D unclear. Germline CDR1 reads SGHRS; CDR2 reads YFSETQ. The CDR3 runs 12 residues. V was shortened by 0 bases and J by 6 bases, with 6 bases between the two germline ends. The CDR3 sequence is CASSLGPAEAFF. The CDR3 DNA sequence: TGCGCCAGCAGCTTGGGGCCCGCTGAAGCTTTCTTT.

The V and J genes are TRBV10-3 and TRBJ1-3, with TRBD1 identical over 7 bases. Germline-derived CDR1 and CDR2 are ENHRY and SYGVKD. This CDR3 is built from 15 residues. After removal of 7 bases from V and 1 base from J, the junction contained 7 bases not matched to a gene. Here the CDR3 DNA reads TGTGCCATCAAAGGACAGGTTGAATCTGGAAACACCATATATTTT. Its protein product is CAIKGQVESGNTIYF.

This chain links TRBV6-5 with TRBJ1-1, with D hard to call. This CDR3 spans 13 amino acids. The germline V gene has CDR1 MNHEY and CDR2 SVGAGI. V was shortened by 0 bases and J by 5 bases, with 7 bases between the two germline ends. The CDR3 bases are TGTGCCAGCAGTTACTCGAGGTTGACTGAAGCTTTCTTT. Its protein is CASSYSRLTEAFF.

This chain uses TRBV21-1 with TRBJ2-2; the table's D call of TRBD1 was not tested on the DNA. TRBV21-1 is a documented pseudogene. CDR3 length: 19 amino acids. The CDR3 region has the DNA TGTGCCAGCAGCACGAGAGGACAGAGGACAAATACGAACACCGGGGAGCTGTTTTTT. This translates into CASSTRGQRTNTNTGELFF.

The DNA for the CDR3 is TGTGCCAGCAGTGAATCCTACAGGGACTATGGCTACACCTTC. Translating it yields CASSESYRDYGYTF. The rearrangement joins TRBV6-1 to TRBJ1-2; D is perhaps TRBD1 (6 bases). Germline lookup yields CDR1 MNHNS and CDR2 SASEGT. V lost 2 bases to trimming and J lost 3 bases, with 10 bases between them. The CDR3 has 14 residues.

The chain employs TRBV2 and TRBJ2-4; TRBD1 is a possible D gene (6 bases). The CDR3 runs 14 residues. V was cut by 0 bases and J by 4 bases, with 7 bases left in between. Germline CDR1 SNHLY, CDR2 FYNNEI. The DNA for the CDR3 is TGTGCCAGCAGTGAAGCCAGGGGTAAAAACATTCAGTACTTC. This codes for CASSEARGKNIQYF.

The chain carries TRBV7-8 and TRBJ1-2; D remains ambiguous. V was trimmed by 5 bases and J by 5 bases, leaving 12 bases between them. Germline CDR1 and CDR2: SGHVS and FQNEAQ. The CDR3 is 13 amino acids. CDR3 protein: CASSLSDSYGYTF. CDR3 sequence (DNA): TGTGCCAGCAGCCTCTCCGACTCATATGGCTACACCTTC.

The sample holds a few counts of this clone. The rearrangement links TRBV2 to TRBJ1-2; 11 positions match TRBD1. With V trimmed by 2 bases and J by 5 bases, 4 bases remained unmatched. Per germline, CDR1 SNHLY and CDR2 FYNNEI. The CDR3 loop spans 15 amino acids. CDR3 amino acids: CASSERTGGFYGYTF. CDR3 coding DNA: TGTGCCAGCAGTGAAAGGACAGGGGGCTTTTATGGCTACACCTTC.

This chain connects TRBV18 to TRBJ1-5; weak D call: TRBD1 (6 bases). Deletions cut 3 bases from V and 5 bases from J, with 14 bases between. CDR3 length: 15 residues. The germline gives CDR1 KGHSH, CDR2 LQKENI. The CDR3 spells CASSPDPGEDQPQHF. The CDR3 coding sequence is TGTGCCAGCTCACCCGATCCAGGGGAAGATCAGCCCCAGCATTTT. Full variable domain (missing parts from reference TRBV18 and TRBJ1-5): NAGVMQNPRHLVRRRGQEARLRCSPMKGHSHVYWYRQLPEEGLKFMVYLQKENIIDESGMPKERFSAEFPKEGPSILRIQQVVRGDSAAYFCASSPDPGEDQPQHFGDGTRLSIL.

The chain uses TRBV4-3 and TRBJ2-7; 9 nucleotides line up with TRBD2. From germline, CDR1 is LGHNA and CDR2 YSLEER. The CDR3 is 15 amino acids. Trimming took 3 bases from V and 1 from J; bases not matched to a gene: 4. The CDR3 DNA is TGCGCCAGCAGCCACGGACTAGCGAGTTCCTACGAGCAGTACTTC. Translated: CASSHGLASSYEQYF.

In DNA form, the CDR3 reads TGTGCCTGGAGTGGTAGGGGGCATGATGAAAAACTGTTTTTT. Encoded protein: CAWSGRGHDEKLFF. V gene TRBV30 combines with J gene TRBJ1-4; 7 bases match TRBD1. V shed 1 base, J shed 6 bases, and the junction held 5 bases outside the gene matches. Per germline, CDR1 GTSNPN and CDR2 SVGIG (reference sequence). The CDR3 is made up of 14 amino acids.

CDR3 region: CASSFPAGLTYEQYF. Here the CDR3 DNA reads TGTGCCAGCAGTTTCCCGGCAGGGCTTACCTACGAGCAGTACTTC. The chain couples TRBV28 to TRBJ2-7; weak D call: TRBD1 (5 bases). The CDR3 extends over 15 amino acids. Germline V gene lookup returns CDR1 MDHEN and CDR2 SYDVKM. Trimming removed 3 bases at V and 2 bases at J, with 14 bases between.

A few counts support this clone. The V gene is TRBV3-1 (or the pseudogene TRBV3-2), the J gene TRBJ2-1; 9 bases are a match to TRBD2. This CDR3 spans 19 amino acids. Germline V CDR1 and CDR2: LGHDT, YNNKEL (reference sequence). V lost 11 bases, J lost 1 base, and 21 bases stayed unmatched. CDR3 region: CAPSHDGGGGARSYNEQFF. The CDR3 bases are TGTGCCCCCAGCCACGATGGGGGCGGGGGGGCCAGGTCCTACAATGAGCAGTTCTTC.

CDR3 region: CASSFYTGSSYEQYF. DNA of the CDR3: TGTGCCAGCAGTTTTTATACCGGTAGCTCCTACGAGCAGTACTTC. The chain joins TRBV6-6 to TRBJ2-7, with D hard to call. V was shortened by 4 bases and J by 0 bases, with 13 bases between the two germline ends. This CDR3 comprises 15 residues. Germline lookup yields CDR1 MNHNY and CDR2 SVGAGI (reference sequence).

The J gene is TRBJ1-1, the V gene TRBV10-1; 7 bases agree with TRBD1. The CDR3 is made up of 15 amino acids. CDR1 is WNHNN and CDR2 is SYGVQD in the germline V gene (reference sequence). Trimming at V came to 9 bases and at J to 5 bases, leaving 15 bases not matched to a gene. The CDR3 sequence: CARTNDRAKKTEAFF. The CDR3 DNA reads TGCGCCAGAACCAACGACAGGGCGAAAAAAACTGAAGCTTTCTTT.

This clone was counted between two and nine times. The chain recombines TRBV3-1 (or the pseudogene TRBV3-2) with TRBJ2-2; 11 bases line up with TRBD2. The germline CDR1 and CDR2 sequences are LGHDT and YNNKEL (reference sequence). The ends lost 4 bases at V and 6 bases at J; junction bases unmatched: 7. The CDR3 sequence is 16 residues long. CDR3 nucleotides: TGTGCCAGCAGCCCACTAGCGGGGGCCCTCCCCGGGGAGCTGTTTTTT. It translates to CASSPLAGALPGELFF.

V and J are TRBV6-2 or TRBV6-3 and TRBJ1-1, with D possibly TRBD1 on 6 matching bases. This CDR3 comprises 15 residues. Germline V lookup: CDR1 MNHEY, CDR2 SVGEGT. V gave up 6 bases and J gave up 4 bases, with 18 bases separating them. The CDR3 sequence is CASSLSGGLSTEAFF. The CDR3 DNA sequence: TGTGCCAGCAGCCTCAGCGGGGGGCTGTCCACTGAAGCTTTCTTT.

The chain carries TRBV9 and TRBJ2-2; 8 bases align to TRBD2. This CDR3 contains 14 residues. Germline V CDR1 and CDR2: SGDLS, YYNGEE. V shed 4 bases, J shed 7 bases, and the junction held 6 bases outside the gene matches. This CDR3 reads CASSPRLASGELFF. The DNA of the CDR3 is TGTGCCAGCAGCCCGAGACTAGCGAGCGGGGAGCTGTTTTTT. The entire variable domain, with the rest obtained from reference TRBV9 and TRBJ2-2, is as follows: DSGVTQTPKHLITATGQRVTLRCSPRSGDLSVYWYQQSLDQGLQFLIQYYNGEERAKGNILERFSAQQFPDLHSELNLSSLELGDSALYFCASSPRLASGELFFGEGSRLTVL.

The V gene is TRBV27, the J gene TRBJ2-6; D ambiguous. This CDR3 is 14 amino acids long. V was clipped by 5 bases and J by 2 bases, with 7 bases between them. Germline values: CDR1 MNHEY, CDR2 SMNVEV (reference sequence). CDR3 bases: TGTGCCAGCAGTCTTATTACTGGGGCCAACGTCCTGACTTTC. It codes for CASSLITGANVLTF.

Concerning this clone itself: The sample holds other DNA sequences that translate to the same CDR3. The chain links TRBV29-1 to TRBJ1-2; the D gene is possibly TRBD1 (5 bases). In germline, CDR1 is SQVTM, CDR2 ANQGSEA. CDR3 length: 12 residues. The ends were cut back, 4 bases at V and 5 bases at J, with 11 bases in the middle. DNA for the CDR3: TGCAGCGTTGGTCAGGGAGGGTATGGCTACACCTTC. Translating it yields CSVGQGGYGYTF.

The chain links TRBV6-5 to TRBJ1-4; D may be TRBD1 (6 bases). Germline V lookup: CDR1 MNHEY, CDR2 SVGAGI. The CDR3 extends over 13 amino acids. Trimming removed 10 bases at V and 3 bases at J, with 12 bases between. The CDR3 is CAIHRAPNEKLFF. The CDR3, as DNA: TGTGCCATCCACAGGGCCCCTAATGAAAAACTGTTTTTT.

CDR3 loop: CASSPMTSLQFF. The CDR3, as DNA: TGTGCCAGCAGCCCGATGACTAGTTTGCAGTTCTTC. The genes are TRBV3-1 (or the pseudogene TRBV3-2) and TRBJ2-1; TRBD2 is a possible D gene (6 bases). With 4 bases removed from V and 12 bases from J, the gap between germline ends came to 13 bases. The CDR3 totals 12 residues. Germline V CDR1 and CDR2: LGHDT, YNNKEL (reference sequence).

In its sample, this clone was seen once. J is TRBJ2-5 and V is TRBV7-2, with 12 bases lining up with TRBD2. V shed 2 bases and J 5 bases; nucleotides not matched to a gene: 0. The CDR3 covers 14 residues. Looked up from germline, CDR1 is SGHTA and CDR2 is FQGNSA. CDR3 sequence: CASSLTSGGETQYF. CDR3 coding DNA: TGTGCCAGCAGCTTAACTAGCGGGGGGGAGACCCAGTACTTC.